A selection of T cell receptor beta chains follows, all from one sample in a study of blood T cell repertoires in COVID-19. Profiling relied on immunoSEQ multiplex PCR, and the TCRdb table lists in-frame clones only, not all of them. The sample includes 40,000 to 50,000 clones, approximately 90% of them seen just once. Sample: peripheral blood. The origin of the receptors is a human donor in a cohort sampled during active COVID-19. Each CDR3 is given without its conserved first and last residue. The order of the fields is CDR3 protein, clone size, V gene. Size values are once, few and many counts, or a class for expanded clones, and some rows have none.

CDR3 protein: ASSESRLYGYT
clone size: medium-sized
V gene: TRBV25-1

CDR3 protein: ASSLGGSSPLH
clone size: .
V gene: TRBV5-4

CDR3 protein: ASSIDQGYHEQY
clone size: .
V gene: TRBV18

CDR3 protein: ASSLTPGTGVNNQPQH
clone size: .
V gene: TRBV4-1

CDR3 protein: ASSLVGNTHNEQF
clone size: .
V gene: TRBV27

CDR3 protein: ATSRERGGSYNEQF
clone size: .
V gene: TRBV15

CDR3 protein: ASSGPNQPQH
clone size: few
V gene: TRBV2

CDR3 protein: ASSDWGGRTGELF
clone size: .
V gene: TRBV9

CDR3 protein: ASTPREYNEQF
clone size: .
V gene: TRBV12-3/TRBV12-4

CDR3 protein: ASSQEGGDRGEKLF
clone size: .
V gene: TRBV4-3

CDR3 protein: ASSEEAAGGAYEQY
clone size: .
V gene: TRBV6-1

CDR3 protein: ASSLSHPCPVGYT
clone size: .
V gene: TRBV10-1

CDR3 protein: ASGRGPADTQY
clone size: .
V gene: TRBV9

CDR3 protein: ASSLESVRGHEKLF
clone size: .
V gene: TRBV11-3

CDR3 protein: ATTVGEVDEQY
clone size: .
V gene: TRBV6-5

CDR3 protein: ASSSLDRDSPLH
clone size: few
V gene: TRBV18

CDR3 protein: ASNGGTLEYGYT
clone size: .
V gene: TRBV6-6

CDR3 protein: ASSLEGRYNEQF
clone size: .
V gene: TRBV7-9

CDR3 protein: ASSTGVGETQY
clone size: .
V gene: TRBV10-1

CDR3 protein: ASSRKTGDSPLH
clone size: .
V gene: TRBV6-5

CDR3 protein: ASSLGGHARGYGYT
clone size: .
V gene: TRBV13

CDR3 protein: ASSLEAQPQH
clone size: .
V gene: TRBV7-9

CDR3 protein: ASSPSGLSGIIDTQY
clone size: once
V gene: TRBV19

CDR3 protein: ASSPTSGGLNTEAF
clone size: few
V gene: TRBV5-4

CDR3 protein: ASSFAGLLTTNEKLF
clone size: .
V gene: TRBV5-1

CDR3 protein: ASSSEGLYTGELF
clone size: .
V gene: TRBV5-1

CDR3 protein: ASSMWDRGYEQY
clone size: .
V gene: TRBV19

CDR3 protein: ASSPRGGLGNTIY
clone size: .
V gene: TRBV7-9

CDR3 protein: ASSLVGRQETQY
clone size: .
V gene: TRBV11-2

CDR3 protein: ASSETGNNEQF
clone size: .
V gene: TRBV6-1

CDR3 protein: ASSKGLAGPSTDTQY
clone size: .
V gene: TRBV6-2/TRBV6-3

CDR3 protein: ASSLKPGPYGYT
clone size: .
V gene: TRBV27

CDR3 protein: ASSGRGQGHQPQH
clone size: .
V gene: TRBV27

CDR3 protein: ATQKGGANTGELF
clone size: .
V gene: TRBV6-6

CDR3 protein: ASSEAWQGGGYT
clone size: .
V gene: TRBV6-1

CDR3 protein: ASSLLAAYEQY
clone size: .
V gene: TRBV5-1

CDR3 protein: ASSLERDQPQH
clone size: .
V gene: TRBV4-1

CDR3 protein: ASVTGQGFGEQF
clone size: .
V gene: TRBV19

CDR3 protein: ASSPRETDTQY
clone size: .
V gene: TRBV11-3

CDR3 protein: ASSDGGTTNEKLF
clone size: .
V gene: TRBV2

CDR3 protein: ASSLGLENEQF
clone size: .
V gene: TRBV12-3/TRBV12-4

CDR3 protein: ASSDVAGASTDTQY
clone size: .
V gene: TRBV9

CDR3 protein: ASSAQGDSPLH
clone size: .
V gene: TRBV18

CDR3 protein: ASSSTSTSRTDTQY
clone size: .
V gene: TRBV6-2/TRBV6-3

CDR3 protein: ATRLGDQRYT
clone size: .
V gene: TRBV19

CDR3 protein: ASSPGNYNEQF
clone size: .
V gene: TRBV3-1/TRBV3-2

CDR3 protein: ASSPLSGGDTGELF
clone size: .
V gene: TRBV18

CDR3 protein: ASSQVQGANIQY
clone size: .
V gene: TRBV4-2

CDR3 protein: ASSLAGNIQY
clone size: .
V gene: TRBV11-2

CDR3 protein: ASSLWSLNTGNTIY
clone size: .
V gene: TRBV7-2

CDR3 protein: ASSSGQSTRGETQY
clone size: .
V gene: TRBV5-4

CDR3 protein: ASRSVREVEQY
clone size: .
V gene: TRBV11-2

CDR3 protein: SVEGLGFVSYNEQF
clone size: .
V gene: TRBV29-1